A selection of T cell receptor beta chains follows, all from one sample in a study of blood T cells in healthy people across ages. TCRdb reprocessed the 5' RACE reads via MiXCR and lists one record per CDR3 protein. Of approximately 810,000 distinct CDR3 sequences detected, about 36% appear once; the ten largest clones hold under 15%. The sample consisted of blood. Source of these receptors: a man younger than 35 in good health. CDR3s include the opening cysteine and the closing phenylalanine or tryptophan. Each record gives: D gene, V gene, J gene, clone size, CDR3 protein, CDR3 DNA. A D gene is named only where the DNA matches it firmly. Clone size is not always given. Where it is, it says once, few, many or a class for expanded clones.

>TRBD1|TRBV7-3|TRBJ2-2|NA
CASSLTGTGAQTLTGELFF
TGTGCCAGCAGCTTAACCGGGACAGGCGCCCAAACCTTGACCGGGGAGCTGTTTTTT
>TRBD1|TRBV4-1|TRBJ2-3|NA
CASSQAGTAGTDTQYF
TGCGCCAGCAGCCAAGCAGGGACAGCCGGCACAGATACGCAGTATTTT
>NA|TRBV3-1|TRBJ1-5|NA
CASSFLGSNQPQHF
TGTGCCAGCAGCTTCCTGGGCAGCAATCAGCCCCAGCATTTT
>NA|TRBV4-1|TRBJ1-1|NA
CASSRLGGRTEAFF
TGCGCCAGCAGCCGACTAGGGGGAAGGACTGAAGCTTTCTTT
>NA|TRBV28|TRBJ1-6|NA
CASTLRFGRANSPLHF
TGTGCCAGCACCCTAAGGTTTGGACGAGCTAATTCACCCCTCCACTTT
>NA|TRBV2|TRBJ2-5|NA
CASSEGRPPQETQYF
TGTGCCAGCAGTGAAGGTCGGCCTCCCCAAGAGACCCAGTACTTC
>TRBD1|TRBV12-3/TRBV12-4|TRBJ1-6|NA
CASTGTGNNNSPLHF
TGTGCCAGCACAGGGACAGGGAATAATAATTCACCCCTCCACTTT
>NA|TRBV2|TRBJ2-7|many
CASSVGGLAYEQYF
TGTGCCAGCAGTGTGGGGGGGCTGGCCTACGAGCAGTACTTC
>NA|TRBV11-2|TRBJ1-5|NA
CASSHLRGGPQISYPKDQPQHF
TGTGCCAGCAGCCACCTTCGGGGAGGCCCCCAAATCTCCTACCCAAAAGATCAGCCCCAGCATTTT
>NA|TRBV4-1|TRBJ2-1|many
CASSQTGVPYNEQFF
TGCGCCAGCAGCCAAACGGGGGTCCCCTACAATGAGCAGTTCTTC
>TRBD2|TRBV5-1|TRBJ2-7|NA
CASGIGHLLAGGQSYEQYF
TGCGCCAGCGGGATAGGACACCTGCTAGCGGGGGGCCAGTCCTACGAGCAGTACTTC
>TRBD2|TRBV29-1|TRBJ2-3|NA
CSVENLAGGGDTQYF
TGCAGCGTTGAAAATTTAGCGGGGGGCGGAGATACGCAGTATTTT
>NA|TRBV20-1|TRBJ2-7|few
CSAKTFKATTWEQYF
TGCAGTGCAAAGACTTTTAAGGCCACTACGTGGGAGCAGTACTTC
>NA|TRBV5-4|TRBJ2-1|NA
CASRKDGNSYEQFF
TGTGCCAGCAGGAAGGACGGGAACTCCTACGAGCAGTTCTTC
>NA|TRBV27|TRBJ2-7|NA
CASSLPRVYEQYF
TGTGCCAGCAGTTTGCCCAGGGTCTACGAGCAGTACTTC
>TRBD1|TRBV7-9|TRBJ2-7|few
CASSSPWTGLYEQYF
TGTGCCAGCAGCTCCCCATGGACAGGCCTCTATGAGCAGTACTTC
>NA|TRBV4-1|TRBJ2-3|few
CASSGRLSPRTDTQYF
TGCGCCAGCAGTGGTAGACTTTCACCCCGCACAGATACGCAGTATTTT
>NA|TRBV20-1|TRBJ1-1|NA
CSARKRGTEAFF
TGCAGTGCTAGGAAAAGGGGCACTGAAGCTTTCTTT
>NA|TRBV4-3|TRBJ1-5|many
CASSQDSYSNQPQHF
TGCGCCAGCAGCCAGGACAGTTATAGCAATCAGCCCCAGCATTTT
>TRBD1|TRBV9|TRBJ2-2|NA
CASSDRGNTGELFF
TGTGCCAGCAGCGACAGGGGGAACACCGGGGAGCTGTTTTTT
>NA|TRBV12-3/TRBV12-4|TRBJ1-1|NA
CASFRTNTEAFF
TGTGCCAGCTTCCGTACGAACACTGAAGCTTTCTTT
>NA|TRBV24-1|TRBJ1-1|few
CTTSAGPAGEAFF
TGTACCACCAGTGCCGGACCCGCTGGTGAAGCTTTCTTT
>TRBD1|TRBV12-3/TRBV12-4|TRBJ1-2|many
CASSPGTGGFGYTF
TGTGCCAGCAGCCCCGGGACAGGGGGCTTTGGCTACACCTTC
>TRBD2|TRBV5-1|TRBJ2-5|many
CASSVASGGQETQYF
TGCGCCAGCAGCGTGGCTAGCGGGGGGCAAGAGACCCAGTACTTC
>NA|TRBV15|TRBJ2-2|NA
CATSRRVSEELFF
TGTGCCACCAGCAGGCGCGTCTCAGAGGAGCTGTTTTTT
>TRBD1|TRBV29-1|TRBJ2-1|few
CSVEGWDRNYNEQFF
TGCAGCGTTGAAGGTTGGGACAGAAACTACAATGAGCAGTTCTTC
>TRBD2|TRBV7-2|TRBJ2-1|NA
CASGTSRENEQFF
TGTGCCAGCGGGACTAGCAGGGAAAATGAGCAGTTCTTC
>TRBD1|TRBV11-2|TRBJ2-1|NA
CASSPDRADNEQFF
TGTGCCAGCAGCCCAGACAGGGCAGACAATGAGCAGTTCTTC
>TRBD1|TRBV4-3|TRBJ2-3|NA
CASSQDYRQGGDTQYF
TGCGCCAGCAGCCAAGACTATAGACAGGGTGGAGATACGCAGTATTTT
>NA|TRBV24-1|TRBJ2-1|NA
CATSDIGSSYNEQFF
TGTGCCACCAGTGATATAGGGAGCTCCTACAATGAGCAGTTCTTC
>NA|TRBV20-1|TRBJ1-2|NA
CSASPPGTSNYGYTF
TGCAGTGCTTCCCCCCCAGGGACAAGTAACTATGGCTACACCTTC
>TRBD1|TRBV7-2|TRBJ1-6|few
CASSQLGQGRSPLHF
TGTGCCAGCAGCCAGCTGGGACAGGGAAGGTCACCCCTCCACTTT
>NA|TRBV12-3/TRBV12-4|TRBJ2-3|NA
CASSYMAGTDTQYF
TGTGCCAGCAGTTACATGGCAGGCACAGATACGCAGTATTTT
>TRBD1|TRBV5-6|TRBJ1-5|few
CASSKGTGNNQPQHF
TGTGCCAGCAGCAAGGGGACAGGTAACAATCAGCCCCAGCATTTT
>NA|TRBV25-1|TRBJ1-2|many
CASSENYMEGGYTF
TGTGCCAGCAGTGAAAATTATATGGAAGGGGGCTACACCTTC
>NA|TRBV20-1|TRBJ2-3|NA
CSARGSHAFRTGTQYF
TGCAGTGCTAGAGGCTCCCATGCCTTCCGCACAGGTACGCAGTATTTT
>TRBD2|TRBV4-3|TRBJ2-1|NA
CASSQSAILAGNNEQFF
TGCGCCAGCAGCCAATCTGCGATCTTAGCGGGGAACAATGAGCAGTTCTTC
>NA|TRBV12-3/TRBV12-4|TRBJ2-6|few
CASRLQGTGANVLTF
TGTGCCAGCAGGTTACAGGGAACCGGGGCCAACGTCCTGACTTTC
>NA|TRBV13|TRBJ2-3|few
CASSTTGVGTQYF
TGTGCCAGCAGCACGACGGGGGTGGGAACGCAGTATTTT
>NA|TRBV6-5|TRBJ2-7|few
CASSPSPGRNYEQYF
TGTGCCAGCAGCCCTTCGCCAGGACGGAACTACGAGCAGTACTTC
>TRBD2|TRBV3-1|TRBJ2-1|few
CASSQSGLAGGPYNEQFF
TGTGCCAGCAGCCAAAGCGGGCTAGCGGGGGGTCCATACAATGAGCAGTTCTTC
>TRBD1|TRBV4-2|TRBJ2-5|many
CASSLNRDRQETQYF
TGTGCCAGCAGCCTTAACCGGGACAGACAAGAGACCCAGTACTTC
>TRBD1|TRBV2|TRBJ1-2|few
CASRQGAWGDYGYTF
TGTGCCAGCAGACAGGGGGCTTGGGGGGACTATGGCTACACCTTC
>NA|TRBV10-3|TRBJ2-7|NA
CAISESGRPDEQYF
TGTGCCATCAGTGAGTCGGGGAGGCCCGACGAGCAGTACTTC
>NA|TRBV7-8|TRBJ1-1|few
CASSSRGAGAEAFF
TGTGCCAGCAGCAGTCGGGGTGCGGGGGCTGAAGCTTTCTTT
>NA|TRBV20-1|TRBJ1-1|NA
CGARDAVNTEAFF
TGCGGTGCTAGAGATGCCGTGAACACTGAAGCTTTCTTT
>NA|TRBV7-3|TRBJ2-3|few
CASSSRARTDTQYF
TGTGCCAGCAGCTCGAGGGCCAGAACAGATACGCAGTATTTT
>NA|TRBV9|TRBJ1-1|NA
CASSPQGTLNTEAFF
TGTGCCAGCAGCCCCCAGGGTACGCTGAACACTGAAGCTTTCTTT
>TRBD1|TRBV2|TRBJ1-1|NA
CASTNPRQGGTEAFF
TGTGCCAGCACCAACCCCCGACAGGGCGGAACTGAAGCTTTCTTT
>TRBD2|TRBV3-1|TRBJ2-1|NA
CASSLGGTSGVRHLNEQFF
TGTGCCAGCAGCCTTGGTGGGACTAGCGGGGTCCGCCACTTAAATGAGCAGTTCTTC
>TRBD1|TRBV5-1|TRBJ2-5|NA
CAGSLGTGVLEETQYF
TGCGCCGGCAGCTTGGGGACAGGGGTCCTAGAAGAGACCCAGTACTTC
>NA|TRBV20-1|TRBJ2-3|NA
CSARQGTETDTQYF
TGCAGTGCTAGGCAGGGGACTGAAACAGATACGCAGTATTTT
>NA|TRBV5-1|TRBJ2-1|NA
CASSRLGGNEQFF
TGCGCCAGCAGCCGGCTGGGGGGCAATGAGCAGTTCTTC
>NA|TRBV3-1|TRBJ2-6|few
CASSQHKVKVPGANVLTF
TGTGCCAGCAGCCAACACAAAGTGAAAGTTCCTGGGGCCAACGTCCTGACTTTC